The rows below give T cell receptor beta chains drawn from one sample of a study of T cell repertoires and Cas9 in healthy adults. Here immunoSEQ multiplex PCR was the method, and the copy in TCRdb shows in-frame clones only, minus some. This sample has about 15,000 clones; about nine tenths occur once, and the top ten carry 2% to 2.5%. Sequencing was done on a sample of Tregs (CD4+, CD25+, CD127-, CD137-, CD154-) from PBMCs; culture status not recorded. Receptors were obtained from a human donor in good health. Both conserved end residues are part of each CDR3. A D gene is named only where the DNA matches it firmly. Size is omitted from some rows. Given values are once, few, many or a class for expanded clones.

d_call j_call v_call clone_size cdr3_nt cdr3_aa
NA TRBJ1-2 TRBV5-1 NA TGCGCCAGCAGCTTGGGGGACCGGGGGACCTATGGCTACACCTTC CASSLGDRGTYGYTF
TRBD1 TRBJ2-3 TRBV29-1 NA TGCAGCGTGATGACAGGGGACCTCACAGATACGCAGTATTTT CSVMTGDLTDTQYF
NA TRBJ1-1 TRBV5-1 NA TGCGCCAGCAGCCAGCTCGTCACCGGAGGCGGTACTGAAGCTTTCTTT CASSQLVTGGGTEAFF
TRBD1 TRBJ1-6 TRBV18 once TGTGCCAGCTCAGGTTCGGGACAGATGAGCTCCTATAATTCACCCCTCCACTTT CASSGSGQMSSYNSPLHF
NA TRBJ1-2 TRBV5-1 once TGCGCCAGCAGCCTGGCCGAAGGGTATTATAGCTATGGCTACACCTTC CASSLAEGYYSYGYTF
TRBD2 TRBJ2-3 TRBV6-1 NA TGTGCCAGCAGTGTGCCCGGACTAGCGGGGGGCCTTAGCACAGATACGCAGTATTTT CASSVPGLAGGLSTDTQYF
NA TRBJ2-5 TRBV7-7 NA TGTGCCAGCAGCGACCAAGAGACCCAGTACTTC CASSDQETQYF
NA TRBJ1-1 TRBV9 NA TGTGCCAGCAGCGTAGGCGGAGCCCCCTTACAGAACACTGAAGCTTTCTTT CASSVGGAPLQNTEAFF
NA TRBJ2-5 TRBV7-2 NA TGTGCCAGCAGGCTTGGGTCTAGACAAGAGACCCAGTACTTC CASRLGSRQETQYF
NA TRBJ1-2 TRBV27 NA TGTGCCAGCAGTTTATCGCGGCAGGGCACCCCCACCTTC CASSLSRQGTPTF
NA TRBJ1-2 TRBV11-3 NA TGTGCCAGCATCACATGGGGAGTTGGGGGGCGCTCTCACTATGGCTACACCTTC CASITWGVGGRSHYGYTF
NA TRBJ2-7 TRBV20-1 NA TGCAGTGCGAACATACTCTACGAGCAGTACTTC CSANILYEQYF
NA TRBJ2-7 TRBV10-3 NA TGTGCCATCAGTGATATCGGTCAGTGGCAGGGCTACGAGCAGTACTTC CAISDIGQWQGYEQYF
NA TRBJ2-2 TRBV7-2 NA TGTGCCAGCAGCTTAGGGTTAAGCGTCGCCGGGGAGCTGTTTTTT CASSLGLSVAGELFF
TRBD1 TRBJ1-5 TRBV7-9 NA TGTGCCAGCAGCTTCTCGGACAGGGGCCAGCCCCAGCATTTT CASSFSDRGQPQHF
NA TRBJ2-1 TRBV15 NA TGTGCCACCAGCAGAGAAATGCGTAGCGGTCCCTACAATGGGCAGTTCTTC CATSREMRSGPYNGQFF
TRBD2 TRBJ2-1 TRBV4-1 NA TGCGCCAGCAGCCAAGATACTCGCGGGGGTTACAATGAGCAGTTCTTC CASSQDTRGGYNEQFF
NA TRBJ1-1 TRBV19 once TGTGCCAGTAGTTTCAGGTCGCTGAACACTGAAGCTTTCTTT CASSFRSLNTEAFF
TRBD1 TRBJ1-6 TRBV19 NA TGTGCCAGTAGTATTGGGGGACAGGGCAGGTCACCCCTCCACTTT CASSIGGQGRSPLHF
NA TRBJ1-4 TRBV18 NA TGTGCCAGCTCCCGCCATGAAAAACTGTTTTTT CASSRHEKLFF
TRBD1 TRBJ1-5 TRBV29-1 NA TGCAGCGTTGCATCAGGGGGCGCGAATCAGCCCCAGCATTTT CSVASGGANQPQHF
NA TRBJ2-3 TRBV5-1 NA TGCGCCAGCAGCTTCCAGGGGCCTAGCACAGATACGCAGTATTTT CASSFQGPSTDTQYF
TRBD1 TRBJ1-2 TRBV30 NA TGTGCCTGGAGTTTCAATCGGGACAGCCGCTCGCATGGCTACACCTTC CAWSFNRDSRSHGYTF
TRBD1 TRBJ2-3 TRBV7-3 NA TGTGCCAGCAGCTTAGATGGACAGGCCAGCACAGATACGCAGTATTTT CASSLDGQASTDTQYF
NA TRBJ2-7 TRBV6-1 once TGTGCCAGCAGAGTAGGCCAAAACTACGAGCAGTACTTC CASRVGQNYEQYF
TRBD2 TRBJ2-1 TRBV15 NA TGTGCCACCAGCAGTGGGGAGACTAGCGGGGGCAATGAGCAGTTCTTC CATSSGETSGGNEQFF
NA TRBJ1-1 TRBV19 few TGTGCCAGTAGTATTGGCGGCAGCCTGAACACTGAAGCTTTCTTT CASSIGGSLNTEAFF
TRBD1 TRBJ2-7 TRBV5-7 NA TGTGCCAGCAGCCGCCAACCGGGACAGGGGAACTACGAGCAGTACTTC CASSRQPGQGNYEQYF
NA TRBJ2-1 TRBV5-1 once TGCGCCAGCAGCTTGGCCGGTTTATTCAATGAGCAGTTCTTC CASSLAGLFNEQFF
NA TRBJ1-2 TRBV2 NA TGTGCCAGCAGTGAAGTTGTGGTCGGGGGTCTCACCTTC CASSEVVVGGLTF
NA TRBJ2-1 TRBV6-1 NA TGTGCCAGCGCTTACGGCTACAATGAGCAGTTCTTC CASAYGYNEQFF
NA TRBJ2-7 TRBV7-2 NA TGTGCCAGCAGCTTAGCATCGACGGGGGAAATCTACGAGCAGTACTTC CASSLASTGEIYEQYF
NA TRBJ2-6 TRBV15 NA TGTGCCACCAGCAGAGGAAAAGGGGTTACTTCTGGGGCCAACGTCCTGACTTTC CATSRGKGVTSGANVLTF
TRBD1 TRBJ2-2 TRBV5-1 NA TGCGCCAGCAGCTTGGCCGGGACAGTCAACACCGGGGAGCTGTTTTTT CASSLAGTVNTGELFF
NA TRBJ1-1 TRBV18 NA TGTGCCAGCTCAAAACTCATGAACACTGAAGCTTTCTTT CASSKLMNTEAFF
TRBD2 TRBJ2-1 TRBV14 NA TGTGCCAGCAGCCAAGGGGATAGCGGGGTGGGTGAGCAGTTCTTC CASSQGDSGVGEQFF
TRBD1 TRBJ1-1 TRBV27 NA TGTGCCAGCAGTTTTAGGGGGCTGTACACTGAAGCTTTCTTT CASSFRGLYTEAFF
TRBD2 TRBJ2-2 TRBV5-1 once TGCGCCAGCAGCTTGCTTCCGGGAGGACACGGGGAGCTGTTTTTT CASSLLPGGHGELFF
TRBD2 TRBJ2-5 TRBV7-9 NA TGTGCCAGCAGCTTACTTAGCGGGGGGTACCAAGAGACCCAGTACTTC CASSLLSGGYQETQYF
TRBD2 TRBJ2-2 TRBV7-8 NA TGTGCCAGCAGCCGGCTCCGGGGGGGCCGAGCCGCGAACACCGGGGAGCTGTTTTTT CASSRLRGGRAANTGELFF